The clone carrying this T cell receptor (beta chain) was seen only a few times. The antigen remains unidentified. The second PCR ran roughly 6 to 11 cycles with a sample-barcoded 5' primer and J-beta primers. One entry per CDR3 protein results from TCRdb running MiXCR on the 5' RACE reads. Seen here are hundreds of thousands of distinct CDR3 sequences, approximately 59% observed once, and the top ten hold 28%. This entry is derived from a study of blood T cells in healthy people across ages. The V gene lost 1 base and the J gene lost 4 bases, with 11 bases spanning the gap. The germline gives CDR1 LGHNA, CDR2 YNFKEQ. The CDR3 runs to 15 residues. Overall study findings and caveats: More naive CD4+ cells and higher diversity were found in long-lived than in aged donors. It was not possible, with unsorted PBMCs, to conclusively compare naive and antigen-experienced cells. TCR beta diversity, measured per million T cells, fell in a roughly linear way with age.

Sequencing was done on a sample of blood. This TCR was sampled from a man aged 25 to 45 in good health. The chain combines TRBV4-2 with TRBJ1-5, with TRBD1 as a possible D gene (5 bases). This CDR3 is CASSQGDEGNQPQHF. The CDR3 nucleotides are TGTGCCAGCAGCCAAGGGGACGAAGGGAATCAGCCCCAGCATTTT.